The sequence of this T cell receptor (beta chain) was determined in a study of T-cell reconstitution after alpha-beta-depleted transplantation in children. Unique molecular identifiers featured in how the TCRbeta library was prepared. Via MiXCR, TCRdb re-called the PCR reads, giving one row per CDR3 protein. This table holds about 980,000 distinct CDR3 sequences, about 30% found once. Germline V gene sequence: CDR1 SQVTM, CDR2 ANQGSEA. The CDR3 extends over 13 amino acids. Trimming took 3 bases from V and 0 from J, leaving 3 bases between them. Study-wide results and caveats: It was surviving recipient T cells and thymic progenitors that gave some patients high TCRbeta diversity at day 60. When one year had passed after transplant, most T-cell counts and diversity came from newly produced T cells. Reported findings indicate that, about two months after transplant, alpha-beta T cells came from several hundred expanded clones, which were derived from non-depleted graft cells.

About this clonotype itself: Its antigen is currently unknown.

The rearrangement joins TRBV29-1 to TRBJ2-6, with no clear D. The sequenced sample was PBMCs, mostly from graft donor cells, obtained 360 days after TCRalphabeta/CD19-depleted stem cell transplant. The sequence was collected from a boy under three years old who had a stem cell transplant for SCID, so the T cells may come from the graft donor. The CDR3 protein is CSVEPSGANVLTF. The CDR3 bases are TGCAGCGTTGAGCCCTCTGGGGCCAACGTCCTGACTTTC.